This T cell receptor beta chain was recovered during a study of blood T cells in healthy people across ages. Study-level findings and limits: Diversity figures derived from one million T cells were judged to underestimate the true value. In older individuals, TCR beta diversity per million T cells was lower, falling roughly linearly with age.

For this clonotype: Its cognate antigen is unknown.

A second about 7 to 11 cycle PCR used barcoded and J-beta primers. In TCRdb, the 5' RACE reads were re-called with MiXCR into one record per CDR3 protein. The profile shows around 870,000 distinct CDR3 sequences, about 28% of them singletons. Germline V gene lookup returns CDR1 SEHNR and CDR2 FQNEAQ (reference sequence). Deletions cut 1 base from V and 8 bases from J, with 12 bases between. CDR3 length: 15 residues. The chain is built from TRBV7-9 and TRBJ1-6; perhaps TRBD1 as D (6 bases). Sequenced sample: blood. This sequence was found in an elderly woman in good health. The CDR3, as DNA: TGTGCCAGCAGCTTAGAACGGGGACAAGATTCACCCCTCCACTTT. It yields the protein CASSLERGQDSPLHF.